A selection of T cell receptor beta chains follows, all from one sample in a study of T-cell reconstitution after alpha-beta-depleted transplantation in children. TCRdb analysed the PCR reads with MiXCR anew, one entry per CDR3 protein. The top ten hold approximately 39% of the sample, which has about 580,000 distinct CDR3 sequences, around 27% seen once. This material consisted of PBMCs, taken before TCRalphabeta/CD19-depleted stem cell transplant. The receptors stem from a boy under two years old with Wiskott-Aldrich syndrome, due to receive a stem cell transplant. Each CDR3 is given with its conserved first and last residue. D genes are given only for firm matches. Clone size, where shown, is once, few, many, or a class for clones that have expanded.

clone_size j_call v_call d_call cdr3_aa cdr3_nt
few TRBJ2-7 TRBV7-2 NA CASSLAGAVSYEQYF TGTGCCAGCAGCTTAGCGGGAGCCGTTTCCTACGAGCAGTACTTC
few TRBJ1-5 TRBV19 NA CASVQRSNQPQHF TGTGCCAGTGTCCAGAGGAGCAATCAGCCCCAGCATTTT
NA TRBJ1-5 TRBV6-1 TRBD1 CASSDPRTGWNQPQHF TGTGCCAGCAGTGACCCGCGGACAGGGTGGAATCAGCCCCAGCATTTT
NA TRBJ1-4 TRBV7-2 NA CASSFRTFTNEKLFF TGTGCCAGCAGCTTTCGGACTTTTACTAATGAAAAACTGTTTTTT
NA TRBJ1-1 TRBV7-2 NA CASSLTHRLNTEAFF TGTGCCAGCAGCTTAACCCACAGGCTGAACACTGAAGCTTTCTTT
NA TRBJ2-1 TRBV20-1 TRBD2 CSARVLAGSYNEQFF TGCAGTGCTAGAGTACTAGCGGGGTCCTACAATGAGCAGTTCTTC
few TRBJ2-7 TRBV10-3 NA CAISGSGSYEQYF TGTGCCATCAGTGGTAGCGGTTCCTACGAGCAGTACTTC
NA TRBJ2-5 TRBV5-1 TRBD1 CASSFTGTGGPQYF TGCGCCAGCAGCTTTACCGGGACAGGGGGTCCCCAGTACTTC
NA TRBJ2-1 TRBV11-1 NA CASSPSRSYNEQFF TGTGCCAGCAGCCCCTCCCGGTCGTACAATGAGCAGTTCTTC
NA TRBJ2-5 TRBV5-6 NA CASSTRNSHQETQYF TGTGCCAGCAGCACCCGTAATAGCCATCAAGAGACCCAGTACTTC
NA TRBJ2-3 TRBV5-1 TRBD2 CASRLAELTAQYF TGCGCCAGCAGACTAGCGGAACTTACGGCGCAGTATTTT
NA TRBJ1-5 TRBV2 NA CASRPRVYQPQHF TGTGCCAGCAGACCCAGGGTGTATCAGCCCCAGCATTTT
NA TRBJ2-7 TRBV3-1 TRBD1 CASSQESYGTDTYEQYF TGTGCCAGCAGCCAAGAGAGCTACGGGACAGATACCTACGAGCAGTACTTC
few TRBJ1-6 TRBV12-3/TRBV12-4 TRBD1 CASSSTGANSPLHF TGTGCCAGCAGTTCGACAGGGGCTAATTCACCCCTCCACTTT
NA TRBJ2-1 TRBV7-8 TRBD2 CASSLALAAPYNEQFF TGTGCCAGCAGCTTAGCTCTAGCGGCACCTTACAATGAGCAGTTCTTC
few TRBJ2-7 TRBV9 TRBD1 CASSGDRAGEQYF TGTGCCAGCAGCGGGGACAGGGCGGGCGAGCAGTACTTC
NA TRBJ1-5 TRBV12-3/TRBV12-4 NA CASSFSTATNQPQHF TGTGCCAGCAGTTTTAGCACTGCCACCAATCAGCCCCAGCATTTT
few TRBJ1-2 TRBV28 TRBD1 CASRTGDGYTF TGTGCCAGTAGGACAGGGGATGGCTACACCTTC
few TRBJ2-5 TRBV29-1 NA CSVERGWQETQYF TGCAGCGTTGAGAGGGGGTGGCAAGAGACCCAGTACTTC
NA TRBJ2-1 TRBV5-6 NA CASSFVSVATNEQFF TGTGCCAGCAGCTTTGTTTCGGTGGCGACCAATGAGCAGTTCTTC
once TRBJ2-5 TRBV5-1 TRBD1 CASSLEDRGEETQYF TGCGCCAGCAGCTTGGAGGACAGGGGGGAAGAGACCCAGTACTTC
NA TRBJ2-3 TRBV5-5 TRBD1 CASSWTGLADTQYF TGTGCCAGCAGCTGGACAGGTTTGGCAGATACGCAGTATTTT
few TRBJ2-7 TRBV28 TRBD2 CASRRLAGASYEQYF TGTGCCAGCAGGAGACTAGCGGGAGCCTCCTACGAGCAGTACTTC
NA TRBJ2-2 TRBV7-6 NA CASSLEAPYTNTGELFF TGTGCCAGCAGCTTAGAGGCCCCTTACACCAACACCGGGGAGCTGTTTTTT
NA TRBJ2-1 TRBV5-8 TRBD2 CASKLAGGWSSYNEQFF TGTGCCAGCAAACTAGCGGGAGGCTGGAGCTCCTACAATGAGCAGTTCTTC
few TRBJ2-1 TRBV27 NA CASSLSYYNEQFF TGTGCCAGCAGTTTATCCTACTACAATGAGCAGTTCTTC
once TRBJ2-3 TRBV27 TRBD1 CASSQATGTGRCYF TGTGCCAGCAGCCAGGCGACGGGGACAGGGAGGTGCTATTTT
NA TRBJ2-3 TRBV5-1 TRBD2 CASRLAGGRTDTQYF TGCGCCAGCAGGCTAGCGGGAGGACGTACAGATACGCAGTATTTT
NA TRBJ2-7 TRBV28 NA CASSMDTPYEQYF TGTGCCAGCAGTATGGACACCCCCTACGAGCAGTACTTC
NA TRBJ2-5 TRBV5-1 NA CASTIGSRQETQYF TGCGCCAGCACAATCGGGAGTCGCCAAGAGACCCAGTACTTC
few TRBJ2-3 TRBV29-1 TRBD1 CSVVPGQHLLNTQYF TGCAGCGTAGTACCGGGACAGCATCTTTTGAATACGCAGTATTTT
NA TRBJ2-7 TRBV6-2/TRBV6-3 TRBD1 CASSYTGTGYEQYF TGTGCCAGCAGCTATACCGGGACAGGCTACGAGCAGTACTTC
many TRBJ2-7 TRBV6-6 NA CASSLLATEQYF TGTGCCAGCAGCCTGCTAGCGACCGAGCAGTACTTC
NA TRBJ2-3 TRBV29-1 TRBD1 CSVEAGGADTQYF TGCAGCGTTGAAGCAGGGGGCGCAGATACGCAGTATTTT
few TRBJ1-1 TRBV29-1 TRBD1 CSAPNGTGNTEAFF TGCAGCGCCCCAAACGGGACAGGGAACACTGAAGCTTTCTTT
few TRBJ2-1 TRBV15 NA CATSRKGFGGNEQFF TGTGCCACCAGCAGAAAGGGGTTTGGAGGGAATGAGCAGTTCTTC
few TRBJ1-5 TRBV19 NA CASSIASGHGSNQPQHF TGTGCCAGTAGTATAGCTTCGGGCCACGGGAGCAATCAGCCCCAGCATTTT